The 27 T cell receptor beta chains listed next were all sequenced from one sample in a study of blood T cell repertoires in COVID-19. The method was immunoSEQ multiplex PCR; TCRdb's version includes in-frame clones alone and lacks a portion of them. The top ten hold about 4.1% of the sample, which has roughly 260,000 clones, roughly 90% seen once. Sequenced sample: peripheral blood. These receptors were obtained from a man between 60 and 70 years old who had recovered from COVID-19.

V usage is TRBV27 and J usage is TRBJ1-5; D possibly corresponds to TRBD1 (5 bases). The germline V and J ends were trimmed by 5 bases and 2 bases, with 19 bases remaining between them. Per germline, CDR1 MNHEY and CDR2 SMNVEV (reference sequence). This CDR3 comprises 17 residues. CDR3 nucleotides: TGTGCCAGCAGTCCCTCGGGTGGGGCGTGGGGCAATCAGCCCCAGCATTTT. Protein: CASSPSGGAWGNQPQHF.

J is TRBJ2-1 and V is TRBV5-6, with TRBD1 matching over 8 bases. From germline, CDR1 is SGHDT and CDR2 YYEEEE. With V trimmed by 6 bases and J by 3 bases, 11 bases remained unmatched. There are 16 residues in the CDR3. DNA of the CDR3: TGTGCCAGCACCAACATATGGACAGGGAACTACAATGAGCAGTTCTTC. This translates into CASTNIWTGNYNEQFF.

This clone was observed once. The chain uses TRBV5-4 and TRBJ2-3; D is possibly TRBD2 (7 bases). The germline V gene has CDR1 SGHNT and CDR2 YYREEE (reference sequence). The CDR3 covers 17 residues. V lost 5 bases, J lost 0 bases, and 19 bases lay in between. The CDR3 region is CASRLGGAGRSTDTQYF. Here the CDR3 DNA reads TGTGCCAGCAGGCTGGGGGGGGCAGGGAGAAGCACAGATACGCAGTATTTT.

This clone appeared a few times. This rearrangement joins TRBV6-6 to TRBJ1-6; D unresolved. Germline lookup yields CDR1 MNHNY and CDR2 SVGAGI (reference sequence). CDR3 length: 15 residues. The ends were cut back, 7 bases at V and 0 bases at J, with 10 bases in the middle. The CDR3, as DNA: TGTGCCAGCAATTTTGGTAGCTCCTATAATTCACCCCTCCACTTT. Translated, it gives CASNFGSSYNSPLHF.

The V call is TRBV12-3 or TRBV12-4, the J call TRBJ2-1; D unclear. Deletions cut 6 bases from V and 7 bases from J, with 10 bases between. CDR3 size: 12 residues. The CDR3 loop is CASSHPTNEQFF. The DNA for the CDR3 is TGTGCCAGCAGCCATCCCACAAATGAGCAGTTCTTC.

The gene calls are TRBV5-1 and TRBJ2-1, with 8 positions matching TRBD2. After removal of 0 bases from V and 3 bases from J, the junction contained 5 bases not matched to a gene. Germline V CDR1 and CDR2: SGHRS, YFSETQ. The CDR3 has 16 amino acids. Here the CDR3 reads CASSLEEAGGYNEQFF. In nucleotides, the CDR3 is TGCGCCAGCAGCTTGGAAGAGGCGGGGGGCTACAATGAGCAGTTCTTC.

V is TRBV6-4 and J is TRBJ1-2; TRBD1 matches at 7 bases. The CDR3 has 12 amino acids. Germline loops: CDR1 MRHNA, CDR2 SNTAGT. V trimming: 10 bases; J trimming: 7 bases; junction bases outside the gene matches: 9. The CDR3 sequence is CATTLGGCGYTF. In DNA form, the CDR3 reads TGTGCCACCACCTTAGGGGGCTGTGGCTACACCTTC.

This clone showed up just once. J is TRBJ2-3 and V is TRBV9, with 8 bases fitting TRBD2. The length of the CDR3 is 18 residues. V shed 4 bases and J 2 bases; nucleotides not matched to a gene: 15. The germline CDR1 and CDR2 sequences are SGDLS and YYNGEE. CDR3 DNA sequence: TGTGCCAGCAGCCGTGGCCCCCCCGTTAGCGGGGCCACAGATACGCAGTATTTT. Translation gives CASSRGPPVSGATDTQYF. The full variable domain, its missing parts supplied by reference TRBV9 and TRBJ2-3, is DSGVTQTPKHLITATGQRVTLRCSPRSGDLSVYWYQQSLDQGLQFLIQYYNGEERAKGNILERFSAQQFPDLHSELNLSSLELGDSALYFCASSRGPPVSGATDTQYFGPGTRLTVL.

In its sample, this clone was seen a few times. This chain joins TRBV2 and TRBJ2-1, with TRBD1 as a possible D gene (5 bases). Germline V gene sequence: CDR1 SNHLY, CDR2 FYNNEI. This CDR3 comprises 12 residues. Trimming pared 4 bases from V and 9 bases from J, leaving 10 bases between. In DNA, the CDR3 is TGTGCCAGCAGTGGACAGTCCACTGAGCAGTTCTTC. Its translation: CASSGQSTEQFF. The full variable domain, its missing parts supplied by reference TRBV2 and TRBJ2-1, is EPEVTQTPSHQVTQMGQEVILRCVPISNHLYFYWYRQILGQKVEFLVSFYNNEISEKSEIFDDQFSVERPDGSNFTLKIRSTKLEDSAMYFCASSGQSTEQFFGPGTRLTVL.

This sequence joins TRBV19 and TRBJ1-3, with 7 bases identical to TRBD1. The CDR3 spans 16 residues. CDR1 and CDR2 (germline): LNHDA, SQIVND (reference sequence). V shed 2 bases and J 3 bases; nucleotides not matched to a gene: 7. The CDR3 coding sequence is TGTGCCAGTAGTATACTACAGGGGAAAATTGGAAACACCATATATTTT. It yields the protein CASSILQGKIGNTIYF.

The chain carries TRBV9 and TRBJ1-2, with 9 bases identical to TRBD1. The CDR3 has 14 amino acids. The junction had 3 bases not matched to a gene; V was cut back by 3 bases and J by 3 bases. Germline CDR1 reads SGDLS; CDR2 reads YYNGEE. CDR3 amino acids: CASSGDRADYGYTF. The CDR3, as DNA: TGTGCCAGCAGCGGGGACAGGGCGGACTATGGCTACACCTTC.

This clone was counted once. The chain couples TRBV15 to TRBJ2-1; 7 bases are a match to TRBD1. The CDR3 extends over 16 amino acids. Germline V gives CDR1 LNHNV, CDR2 YYDKDF (reference sequence). J lost 7 bases, V lost 4 bases, and 13 bases had no gene match. The DNA of the CDR3 is TGTGCCACCAGCATTCTATTAGGGGGCAGGGGGAATGAGCAGTTCTTC. Translation gives CATSILLGGRGNEQFF.

The chain joins TRBV7-2 to TRBJ2-5; 8 bases are shared with TRBD1. The germline gives CDR1 SGHTA, CDR2 FQGNSA. The CDR3 is 15 residues long. The trim removed 5 bases at V and 5 bases at J, leaving 10 bases unmatched. The CDR3: CASSRRDRMGETQYF. CDR3 in DNA: TGTGCCAGCAGCAGACGGGACAGGATGGGGGAGACCCAGTACTTC.

CDR3 protein: CASRATGGASYNSPLHF. In DNA, the CDR3 is TGTGCCAGCAGGGCGACAGGGGGCGCGTCCTATAATTCACCCCTCCACTTT. The chain has TRBV2 and TRBJ1-6; 10 bases fit TRBD1. This CDR3 has 17 amino acids. Germline V gene data show CDR1 as SNHLY and CDR2 as FYNNEI. Unmatched junction bases numbered 6, after V lost 6 bases and J lost 1 base.

The DNA for the CDR3 is TGTGCCTGGAGTGTTAAAGTAGGATGGGCCGAGCAGTACTTC. This sequence encodes CAWSVKVGWAEQYF. The J gene is TRBJ2-7, the V gene TRBV30; D is unclear. V lost 0 bases, J lost 6 bases, and 15 bases lay in between. The germline gives CDR1 GTSNPN, CDR2 SVGIG (reference sequence). The CDR3 contains 14 residues.

The rearrangement uses TRBV14 and TRBJ1-2; 7 bases are a match to TRBD1. The CDR3 runs 14 residues. CDR1 is SGHDN and CDR2 is FVKESK in the germline V gene. Trimming removed 2 bases from V and 4 bases from J; junction bases left unmatched: 4. The CDR3 DNA is TGTGCCAGCAGCCAAACCTGGGACAGCTATGGCTACACCTTC. Translating it yields CASSQTWDSYGYTF.

CDR3 sequence: CATSTAGGTYEQYF. DNA for the CDR3: TGTGCCACCTCAACGGCAGGGGGGACCTACGAGCAGTACTTC. The chain recombines TRBV2 with TRBJ2-7; possibly TRBD1 for D (7 bases). Germline lookup yields CDR1 SNHLY and CDR2 FYNNEI. This CDR3 has 14 residues. V was clipped by 10 bases and J by 2 bases, with 18 bases between them.

The chain joins TRBV19 to TRBJ1-6; 8 bases agree with TRBD1. This CDR3 has 16 amino acids. V trimming: 1 base; J trimming: 7 bases; junction bases outside the gene matches: 6. Germline V gene sequence: CDR1 LNHDA, CDR2 SQIVND (reference sequence). CDR3 nucleotide sequence: TGTGCCAGTAGTATAGCGTGGGGACAGGTAAATTCACCCCTCCACTTT. As protein: CASSIAWGQVNSPLHF.

The chain is built from TRBV3-1 (or the pseudogene TRBV3-2) and TRBJ2-3, with 13 bases lining up with TRBD2. This CDR3 has 15 amino acids. Germline-derived CDR1 and CDR2 are LGHDT and YNNKEL (reference sequence). V dropped 4 bases and J dropped 4; count of bases not matched to a gene: 2. The CDR3 loop reads CASSLGLAGPDTQYF. The CDR3 DNA is TGTGCCAGCAGCCTGGGACTAGCGGGACCAGATACGCAGTATTTT.

This clone was seen just once. The gene calls are TRBV24-1 and TRBJ2-2; the match to TRBD1 covers 11 bases. V trimming: 2 bases; J trimming: 4 bases; junction bases outside the gene matches: 8. The CDR3 has 18 residues. The germline V gene has CDR1 KGHDR and CDR2 SFDVKD. DNA for the CDR3: TGTGCCACCAGTGATTCGACCGGACAGGGGGCTTTCACCGGGGAGCTGTTTTTT. Amino acid sequence: CATSDSTGQGAFTGELFF.

The V and J genes are TRBV9 and TRBJ2-1; 9 bases are shared with TRBD2. V lost 0 bases to trimming and J lost 7 bases; unmatched junction nucleotides: 8. Germline CDR1 is SGDLS and CDR2 is YYNGEE. This CDR3 has 16 residues. The CDR3 is CASSVASGGRVNEQFF. Here the CDR3 DNA reads TGTGCCAGCAGCGTAGCCAGCGGGGGGAGGGTAAATGAGCAGTTCTTC.

In this sample, this clone turned up once. Here the CDR3 reads CASSVRETQYF. Written as DNA, the CDR3 is TGTGCCAGCTCGGTACGGGAGACCCAGTACTTC. The V gene is TRBV18, the J gene TRBJ2-5; D unclear. V dropped 6 bases and J dropped 5 bases, with 7 bases sitting between them. Germline V gene sequence: CDR1 KGHSH, CDR2 LQKENI. This CDR3 region has 11 residues.

Only a few counts were recorded for this clone. The rearrangement links TRBV6-1 to TRBJ1-1; TRBD1 agrees at 8 bases. Trimming at V came to 2 bases and at J to 5 bases, leaving 7 bases not matched to a gene. CDR3 length: 15 residues. CDR1 and CDR2 from the germline V gene are MNHNS and SASEGT. The CDR3 spells CASSERRTGRTEAFF. CDR3 sequence (DNA): TGTGCCAGCAGTGAAAGAAGGACAGGGAGAACTGAAGCTTTCTTT.

The V gene is TRBV11-2, the J gene TRBJ1-5; 7 positions agree with TRBD1. The CDR3 loop spans 15 amino acids. Germline assignment: CDR1 SGHAT and CDR2 FQNNGV. Trimming took 1 base from V and 10 from J; bases not matched to a gene: 10. The CDR3 here is CASSLGQGSVSPQHF. DNA of the CDR3: TGTGCCAGCAGCTTAGGACAGGGTTCCGTGAGTCCCCAGCATTTT.

CDR3 sequence reads: CASSLTASGGARNEQFF. For the CDR3, the DNA is TGTGCCAGCAGCTTAACCGCTAGCGGGGGGGCGAGAAATGAGCAGTTCTTC. The J gene is TRBJ2-1, the V gene TRBV7-3; 12 bases map to TRBD2. The trim removed 0 bases at V and 7 bases at J, leaving 7 bases unmatched. Germline CDR1 is SGHTA and CDR2 is FQGTGA. The CDR3 length is 17 residues.

This rearrangement joins TRBV6-1 to TRBJ2-3; 11 bases match TRBD2. The CDR3 is 17 amino acids. V shed 1 base, J shed 2 bases, and the junction held 5 bases outside the gene matches. Per germline, CDR1 MNHNS and CDR2 SASEGT. DNA of the CDR3: TGTGCCAGCAGTGAAGGTCCTAGCGGGGGGTACACAGATACGCAGTATTTT. It encodes CASSEGPSGGYTDTQYF.

CDR3 in amino acids: CASSQIASGGALSYEQYF. In nucleotides, the CDR3 is TGTGCCAGCAGCCAAATCGCTAGCGGGGGGGCCCTCTCCTACGAGCAGTACTTC. This chain connects TRBV3-1 (or the pseudogene TRBV3-2) to TRBJ2-7; 12 positions agree with TRBD2. This CDR3 is built from 18 residues. V was clipped by 2 bases and J by 0 bases; unmatched bases: 8. In germline, CDR1 is LGHDT, CDR2 YNNKEL (reference sequence).